The TCR beta chain described here comes from a study of persistence of HIV-infected CD4 T cells (TCRdb year 2020). In terms of the full investigation: CMV- and HIV-1 Gag-responding CD4+ T cells were isolated from ART-treated individuals so that antigen-driven clonal expansion of HIV-1-infected cells could be examined. Participants had been on suppressive ART for a median of around eight years. Peripheral blood samples of up to roughly 180 mL were collected at multiple time points, except for a couple of participants, who underwent leukapheresis at a single time point. TCRbeta sequencing assessed the clonality of all cells in each sorted population, while proviral sequencing assessed the clonality of infected cells. The TCR cluster analysis across participants included roughly 8 participants for CMV and roughly seven participants for Gag. The paper's findings and limits, for the study overall: Because the TCR analyses were done in bulk, restricting them to just the rare CMV-responding cells that actually carried HIV-1 proviruses was not possible. TCRbeta richness in CMV- and Gag-responding cells was significantly lower than in anti-CD3/anti-CD28-responding cells; CMV-responding cells had higher oligoclonality than CD3/CD28-stimulated and Gag-responding cells. Antigen-responding cells were enriched for expanded CDR3beta sequences that were degenerate, which suggests that CD4+ responses to CMV and Gag underwent convergent selection. A correlation was observed between TCR oligoclonality and proviral oligoclonality within the same sorted populations. The study involved few individuals and tested only a limited range of antigens.

The intended sense of this specimen's treatment or condition label: suppressive antiretroviral therapy. A pool of overlapping HIV-1 Gag 15-mer peptides, at 0.95 to 1 ug per peptide per mL, was used to stimulate the cells. Memory populations depleted of antigen-responding cells were obtained by sorting nonresponding CD40L-negative CD69-negative CD45RO-high memory CD4+ T cells. Participants were HIV-1-infected adults who started suppressive ART during chronic infection. For at least 4 years, the participants' plasma HIV-1 RNA had been undetectable, below 50 copies/mL. To be included, participants needed a CD4+ T cell count above 400 cells/uL and a positive CMV serology. Before stimulation, PBMCs were isolated using density centrifugation and then depleted of CD8+ T cells. For less than 20 hours, the CD8-depleted PBMCs were stimulated with anti-CD28/CD49d costimulation, a CD40-blocking antibody, and enfuvirtide to prevent new infections. Cells were sorted on a Beckman Coulter MoFlo Legacy or XDP sorter, with propidium iodide excluding dead cells. The QIAamp DNA Mini Kit was used for genomic DNA extraction from samples above one million cells, and the Quick-DNA Microprep Kit was used otherwise.

TCRbeta repertoires were sequenced from genomic DNA with the immunoSEQ hsTCRB assay version 4 in survey mode. Genomic DNA was diluted to around 9.2 ng/uL, using up to 1 ug per sample for TCRbeta sequencing. The original pipeline was this. ImmunoSeq Analyzer 3.0 was used for analysis of TCRbeta data, and diversity was computed on productive nucleotide rearrangements. Lower-bound TCR diversity was estimated with the improved Chao index, and clonality with the Gini coefficient using the Immunarch R package. When different nucleotide rearrangements encoded the same CDR3beta amino acid sequence, each rearrangement was treated as a distinct clonotype. TCRbeta sequences significantly enriched in antigen-responding cells relative to anti-CD3/anti-CD28-activated cells were identified by differential abundance analysis. TCRs were clustered by predicted peptide-MHC specificity with GLIPH2, both within individual participants and across merged participant data sets. The table was pulled from immuneACCESS by TCRdb, which kept in-frame rearrangements only. Such tables lose some clones; where checked, under half of the loss comes from unresolved V genes, and the rest has no known cause. Clonal size and the V and J genes are those of that table, whereas D and trimming came from the DNA. In this sample the table shows around 42,000 clones, approximately 80% of which occur a single time. 13% to 15% of the sample comes from the top ten.

CDR1 and CDR2, per the germline V gene, are MGHDK and SYGVNS. The CDR3 has 14 amino acids, counting the end cysteine and phenylalanine. Here the CDR3 DNA is all that survives: 42 bases in frame from base 1. The V end gives up 4 bases and the J end 3 bases, leaving 5 bases in the junction not matched to a gene. Turning to this clone: Its antigen specificity is not known. Base qualities are not recorded, but no much larger clone differs from it by a single base.

The sequence was obtained from an adult man with HIV who was CMV-seropositive. This chain joins TRBV25-1 to TRBJ2-7; the junction holds 8 bases that match TRBD1. Sample: CD4+ T cells sorted from PBMCs after approximately 19-hour stimulation, taken from a patient who received antiretroviral therapy. The sample's cell subset or site label, in plain terms: CD40L-CD69- CD45RO-high memory CD4 T cells not responding to Gag peptides. The CDR3: CASSALGQGYEQYF. The bases read TGTGCCAGCAGTGCCCTCGGACAGGGCTACGAGCAGTACTTC.